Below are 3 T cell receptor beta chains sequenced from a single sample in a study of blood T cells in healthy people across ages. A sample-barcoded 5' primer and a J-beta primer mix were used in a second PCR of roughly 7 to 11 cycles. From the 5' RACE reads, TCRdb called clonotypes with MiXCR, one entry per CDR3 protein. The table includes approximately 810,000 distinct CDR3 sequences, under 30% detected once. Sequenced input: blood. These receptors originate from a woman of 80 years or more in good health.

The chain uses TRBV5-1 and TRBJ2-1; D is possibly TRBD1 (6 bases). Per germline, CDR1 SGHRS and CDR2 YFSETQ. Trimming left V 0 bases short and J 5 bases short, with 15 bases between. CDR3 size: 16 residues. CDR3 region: CASSLANRVGHNEQFF. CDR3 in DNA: TGCGCCAGCAGCTTGGCCAACAGGGTAGGGCACAATGAGCAGTTCTTC.

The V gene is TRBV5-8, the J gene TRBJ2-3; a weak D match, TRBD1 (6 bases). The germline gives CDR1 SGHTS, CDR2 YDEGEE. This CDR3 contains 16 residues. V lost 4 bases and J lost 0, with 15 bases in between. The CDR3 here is CASSNRVQSSTDTQYF. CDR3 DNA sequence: TGTGCCAGCAGCAACAGGGTCCAATCTAGCACAGATACGCAGTATTTT.

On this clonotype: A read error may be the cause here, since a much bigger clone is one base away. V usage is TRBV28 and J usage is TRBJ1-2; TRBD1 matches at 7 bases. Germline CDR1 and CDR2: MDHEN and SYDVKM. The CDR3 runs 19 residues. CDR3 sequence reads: CVSSSFPSGQGEENYGYTF. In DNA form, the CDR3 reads TGTGTCAGCAGTTCATTCCCATCGGGCCAGGGGGAGGAGAACTATGGCTACACCTTC.